The sequence of this TCR beta chain was determined in a study of T cells in Graves' hyperthyroidism and ophthalmopathy (dated by TCRdb to between 2018 and 2021). Notes on the research overall: Peripheral blood samples were taken at initial diagnosis, before any treatment was given. Prospective prediction of ophthalmopathy was tested in an independent validation cohort consisting of under 20 hyperthyroidism patients and approximately 16 patients who later progressed to ophthalmopathy. The study also compared thyroid tissue and blood T-cell repertoires from about six Graves' hyperthyroidism patients. To identify TCR V-J signatures that set the groups apart, the researchers used a discovery cohort of 90 to 100 patients, made up of 43 with Graves' ophthalmopathy and about 60 with stable Graves' hyperthyroidism. For training and testing, the approximately 92 patients in the discovery cohort were randomly divided in a 7:3 ratio. After blood sampling, hyperthyroidism patients were treated with methimazole at a starting dose of 30 mg daily, and ophthalmopathy patients were treated with high-dose intravenous methylprednisolone. The paper describes TCR Vbeta CDR3 sequencing of 135 peripheral blood samples, made up of 43 ophthalmopathy patients, around 73 hyperthyroidism patients and approximately 17 progressor patients. Broad study findings and their caveats: No statistical method was used to set the sample size in advance, and investigators knew the group allocation. Most expanded thyroid clonotypes (frequency above 0.001) were also detected in blood, suggesting blood repertoires may reflect thyroid immune responses. In validation, the model predicted progression to ophthalmopathy with roughly 66% sensitivity and 72% to 85% specificity, a median of approximately 6.5 months before onset. In cross-validation, a model built on a 13 V-J signature told ophthalmopathy apart from stable hyperthyroidism with approximately 90% sensitivity and approximately 81% specificity, and in testing the same model reached 80%/75%.

The TCR beta CDR3 regions were amplified from RNA transcripts. For the first round of RT-PCR on the TCR CDR3, the HTBI primer set was used together with the Qiagen OneStep RT-PCR kit. The libraries were constructed in a second round of multiplex PCR and then size-selected and purified. Paired-end sequencing of the libraries was performed with 100 bp reads on an Illumina HiSeq2000. For the original study's pipeline: SOAPnuke was used to process the raw data, removing reads that contained adapters or uncalled bases, had a mean Phred below 15, or lacked an exact match to the constant primer or identifier. COPE v1.2.5 was used to merge the high-quality paired reads, and each unique nucleotide sequence was defined as a clonotype. Clonotypes were aligned to IMGT TRBV, TRBD and TRBJ reference segments using MiTCR v1.1. Only V-J combinations with frequency above 0.0001, covering roughly 99% of repertoires, were analysed. The TCS score was defined as F50 (clonal expansion) divided by E x V (chaos), with BLOSUM62-based TCRdist calculated between CDR3 peptides within each V-J. Welch's t-statistics and random forest reduced 500 to 550 V-J features to around 14, which were used in a naive Bayes classifier (R e1071). The public reads were reanalyzed by TCRdb: fastp trimming at Q25, MiXCR alignment, in-frame beta chains only. Entries are consolidated by CDR3 protein sequence, retaining the most common genes and DNA. TCRdb, not the original authors, processed these V and J calls. The sample table lists about 250,000 distinct CDR3 sequences, more than 20% of them with a count of one. Of the sample, roughly a third falls within the top ten clones.

The table lists this clonotype with many counts. The antigen it binds to is not known. No base-level quality is on record; no much larger clone is a single base apart. Moderately to severely active disease, a Clinical Activity Score of at least 3, a NOSPECS grade of at least 4, and a duration under 3 months were present in ophthalmopathy patients. Any patient with an uncontrolled infection, another autoimmune disease, pregnancy or lactation was excluded. Diagnoses were established on the basis of clinical symptoms, serum thyroxine and TRAb, thyroid ultrasound, and orbital computed tomography. PBMCs were isolated from more than 9 ml of fresh peripheral blood by Ficoll-Paque density gradient centrifugation. Trizol reagent was used to extract total RNA, and RNA quality was then checked on an Agilent 2100 Bioanalyzer. The germline V gene provides CDR1 ENHRY and CDR2 SYGVKD. The cysteine opens and the phenylalanine closes a CDR3 of 12 amino acids. The only DNA kept is the CDR3, 36 bases in frame from the first base. V has 11 bases trimmed and J has 6 bases trimmed; junction bases matching no gene number 8.

This receptor was taken from a middle-aged woman with Graves' ophthalmopathy. The sequencing sample was made of blood. The chain couples TRBV10-3 to TRBJ2-7; TRBD1 agrees with 9 junctional bases. The CDR3 here reads CAGRDRVGEQYF. The DNA sequence is given as TGTGCCGGACGGGACAGGGTAGGCGAGCAGTACTTC.